These T cell receptor beta chains were read from a single sample in a study of blood T cells in healthy people across ages. TCRdb recomputed calls from the 5' RACE reads with MiXCR, one row per CDR3 protein. The sample lists around 2 million distinct CDR3 sequences, about two fifths seen once, with roughly 24% in the top ten. Sequences were obtained from blood. The origin of the receptors is a human donor in good health. CDR3s include the opening cysteine and the closing phenylalanine or tryptophan. The order of the fields is clone size, D gene, J gene, V gene, CDR3 DNA, CDR3 protein. The D gene is left open where the match is weak. Not every row has a clone size; where given, it reads once, few, many or a size class.

size: NA
D: NA
J: TRBJ2-5
V: TRBV5-1
DNA: TGCGCCAGCAGCTTGGAGGGGCCGTCCCAAGAGACCCAGTACTTC
CDR3: CASSLEGPSQETQYF

size: NA
D: NA
J: TRBJ2-7
V: TRBV24-1
DNA: TGTGCCACCAGTGATATGGGCGAGCAGTACTTC
CDR3: CATSDMGEQYF

size: NA
D: NA
J: TRBJ1-6
V: TRBV6-1
DNA: TGTGCCAGCAGTGAAAGGGATTCACCCCTCCACTTT
CDR3: CASSERDSPLHF

size: NA
D: NA
J: TRBJ2-3
V: TRBV20-1
DNA: TGCAGTGCCAGAGATCGAAAGCACTCGGATACGCAGTATTTT
CDR3: CSARDRKHSDTQYF

size: few
D: TRBD2
J: TRBJ2-2
V: TRBV4-1
DNA: TGCGCCAGCAGCCAAGTTAAGCGGGGGTACACCGGGGAGCTGTTTTTT
CDR3: CASSQVKRGYTGELFF

size: many
D: NA
J: TRBJ1-2
V: TRBV7-2
DNA: TGTGCCAGCAGCTTGGACGGGCGCTATGGCTACACCTTC
CDR3: CASSLDGRYGYTF

size: NA
D: NA
J: TRBJ1-4
V: TRBV20-1
DNA: TGCAGTGCCACTTCGGGGTGGTCAAATGAAAAACTGTTTTTT
CDR3: CSATSGWSNEKLFF

size: NA
D: TRBD1
J: TRBJ2-1
V: TRBV20-1
DNA: TGCAGTGCTAGGCCCGGGGGACAGGGTTACAATGAGCAGTTCTTC
CDR3: CSARPGGQGYNEQFF

size: NA
D: TRBD1
J: TRBJ1-2
V: TRBV7-3
DNA: TGTGCTAGCAGCTCCGGCCCGGGACAGGGATTTGGCTACACCTTC
CDR3: CASSSGPGQGFGYTF

size: NA
D: TRBD2
J: TRBJ2-1
V: TRBV10-3
DNA: TGTGCCATCAGGGGCCGAGCGGGGGAAATCAATGAGCAGTTCTTC
CDR3: CAIRGRAGEINEQFF

size: few
D: NA
J: TRBJ1-1
V: TRBV25-1
DNA: TGTGCCAGCAGTGATTATTTTTCGGCTGAAGCTTTCTTT
CDR3: CASSDYFSAEAFF

size: NA
D: TRBD2
J: TRBJ2-3
V: TRBV4-1
DNA: TGCGCCAGCAGTTGGCGGGAGCACACAGATACGCAGTATTTT
CDR3: CASSWREHTDTQYF

size: NA
D: TRBD2
J: TRBJ2-7
V: TRBV5-1
DNA: TGCGCCAGCAGCTTGGTGGGACTAGCTTCCGAGCAGTACTTC
CDR3: CASSLVGLASEQYF

size: NA
D: NA
J: TRBJ1-5
V: TRBV9
DNA: TGTGCCAGCAGCGTGAGAGGGGACTCGAATCAGCCCCAGCATTTT
CDR3: CASSVRGDSNQPQHF

size: NA
D: TRBD1
J: TRBJ2-3
V: TRBV15
DNA: TGTGCCACCAGCATTGGGACAGGGGGGGATACGCAGTATTTT
CDR3: CATSIGTGGDTQYF

size: NA
D: TRBD2
J: TRBJ2-5
V: TRBV5-1
DNA: TGCGCCAGCAGCTGGCATAGCGGGGGGGTCCAAGAGACCCAGTACTTC
CDR3: CASSWHSGGVQETQYF

size: NA
D: NA
J: TRBJ2-7
V: TRBV10-3
DNA: TGTGCCATCAGCACGGACGGGTACGGGATTGTCGAGCAGTACTTC
CDR3: CAISTDGYGIVEQYF

size: NA
D: NA
J: TRBJ1-5
V: TRBV7-8
DNA: TGTGCCAGCAGCACGGACTCGACTCGCAATCAGCCCCAGCATTTT
CDR3: CASSTDSTRNQPQHF

size: NA
D: NA
J: TRBJ1-3
V: TRBV7-9
DNA: TGTGCCAGCGGACAAGACAGACTCTCTGGAAACACCATATATTTT
CDR3: CASGQDRLSGNTIYF

size: NA
D: TRBD1
J: TRBJ2-7
V: TRBV7-2
DNA: TGTGCCAGCAGCCCGAGACAGGGTACCCTTTACGAGCAGTACTTC
CDR3: CASSPRQGTLYEQYF

size: NA
D: NA
J: TRBJ1-1
V: TRBV7-9
DNA: TGTGCCAGCACAAGTCCGGGGGGCGCAGCTTTCTTT
CDR3: CASTSPGGAAFF

size: NA
D: NA
J: TRBJ2-5
V: TRBV5-1
DNA: TGCGCCAGCAGCTTGGAAGCAACTGGCGCCTACGAACAGTACTTC
CDR3: CASSLEATGAYEQYF

size: many
D: TRBD1
J: TRBJ2-7
V: TRBV7-2
DNA: TGTGCCAGCAGCTCAACAGGGGTCGAGCAGTACTTC
CDR3: CASSSTGVEQYF

size: NA
D: TRBD2
J: TRBJ2-1
V: TRBV29-1
DNA: TGCAGCGTTGATTTCGCGGGGGTTTACAATGAGCAGTTCTTC
CDR3: CSVDFAGVYNEQFF

size: few
D: NA
J: TRBJ2-7
V: TRBV29-1
DNA: TGCAGCGGCCTGGGTGGGGGCTACGAGCAGTACTTC
CDR3: CSGLGGGYEQYF

size: NA
D: NA
J: TRBJ2-3
V: TRBV10-3
DNA: TGTGCCTACGGGGCTCAACCAGATACGCAGTATTTT
CDR3: CAYGAQPDTQYF

size: NA
D: NA
J: TRBJ2-1
V: TRBV7-9
DNA: TGTGCCAGCAGCTCCCCGGCAGGGTCCTACAATGAGCAGTTCTTC
CDR3: CASSSPAGSYNEQFF

size: few
D: NA
J: TRBJ2-2
V: TRBV15
DNA: TGTGCCACCAGCGTACCGGCCAGACACAGAGCGAACACCGGGGAGCTGTTTTTT
CDR3: CATSVPARHRANTGELFF

size: NA
D: TRBD2
J: TRBJ2-1
V: TRBV10-3
DNA: TGTGCCATCAGTGAGTCAAGCGGGGGGGAGAATGAGCAGTTCTTC
CDR3: CAISESSGGENEQFF

size: NA
D: TRBD1
J: TRBJ1-2
V: TRBV28
DNA: TGTGCCAGCAGCGGGATCCGGGACAGGGGGTTCAATGGCTACACCTTC
CDR3: CASSGIRDRGFNGYTF

size: NA
D: TRBD1
J: TRBJ1-5
V: TRBV7-2
DNA: TGTGCCAACAGCTTTAACAGGGGAGAGCCCCAGCATTTT
CDR3: CANSFNRGEPQHF

size: NA
D: NA
J: TRBJ1-5
V: TRBV5-1
DNA: TGCGCCAGCAGCTTGGAGGGGGACACTAGCAATCAGCCCCAGCATTTT
CDR3: CASSLEGDTSNQPQHF

size: NA
D: TRBD1
J: TRBJ2-3
V: TRBV11-2
DNA: TGTGCCAGCAGCTTAGATATGGTTCCTGGCGGCAGGGGGAATAGAGATACGCAGTATTTT
CDR3: CASSLDMVPGGRGNRDTQYF

size: NA
D: NA
J: TRBJ2-7
V: TRBV18
DNA: TGTGCCAGCTCACCAATGTCTGGGGGCTACGAGCAGTACTTC
CDR3: CASSPMSGGYEQYF

size: few
D: TRBD1
J: TRBJ2-1
V: TRBV12-3/TRBV12-4
DNA: TGTGCCAGCAGTTCGGACAGGAGAGACAATGAGCAGTTCTTC
CDR3: CASSSDRRDNEQFF

size: NA
D: TRBD2
J: TRBJ2-7
V: TRBV20-1
DNA: TGCAGTGCTCCCCCCGCGGGACTAGCGGCCAATGAGCAGTACTTC
CDR3: CSAPPAGLAANEQYF

size: NA
D: NA
J: TRBJ2-2
V: TRBV7-9
DNA: TGTGCCAGCAGCTTAGTCCCCCGAGGCACCGGGGAGCTGTTTTTT
CDR3: CASSLVPRGTGELFF

size: many
D: NA
J: TRBJ2-1
V: TRBV29-1
DNA: TGCAGCGTTGAGGTGGGGTTCGAAGTGAATGAGCAGTTCTTC
CDR3: CSVEVGFEVNEQFF

size: NA
D: NA
J: TRBJ2-7
V: TRBV19
DNA: TGTGCCAGTAGCGTAGTGGGCGAGCAGTACTTC
CDR3: CASSVVGEQYF

size: few
D: TRBD2
J: TRBJ2-1
V: TRBV5-1
DNA: TGCGCCAGCAGCTTGAACCCAGCGGGGGGCCGAGGGTACCTCTACAATGAGCAGTTCTTC
CDR3: CASSLNPAGGRGYLYNEQFF

size: NA
D: TRBD1
J: TRBJ2-7
V: TRBV12-3/TRBV12-4
DNA: TGTACCAGCAGTCAAACAGGACAGGAGATGGACGAGCAGTACTTC
CDR3: CTSSQTGQEMDEQYF

size: NA
D: NA
J: TRBJ1-2
V: TRBV5-1
DNA: TGCGCCAGCAGCTTAGGCGCGGCCGACAACTATGGCTACACCTTC
CDR3: CASSLGAADNYGYTF

size: NA
D: NA
J: TRBJ2-1
V: TRBV3-1
DNA: TGTGCCAGCAGCCTCCCATGGGGTGAAGGCTACAATGAGCAGTTCTTC
CDR3: CASSLPWGEGYNEQFF

size: NA
D: TRBD1
J: TRBJ2-5
V: TRBV6-5
DNA: TGTGCCAGCAGTTTACGAATCGCCGACGGGACAGACCAAGAGACCCAGTACTTC
CDR3: CASSLRIADGTDQETQYF

size: NA
D: NA
J: TRBJ2-7
V: TRBV7-9
DNA: TGTGCCAGCAGCTTTTACGGGTCGACTAACCATATCAATGAGCAGTACTTC
CDR3: CASSFYGSTNHINEQYF

size: NA
D: TRBD1
J: TRBJ1-4
V: TRBV12-3/TRBV12-4
DNA: TGTGCCAGCAGCTTCACGTTAGGGGACAGGGGACCAAGAGCAACTAATGAAAAACTGTTTTTT
CDR3: CASSFTLGDRGPRATNEKLFF

size: few
D: TRBD1
J: TRBJ1-2
V: TRBV12-3/TRBV12-4
DNA: TGTGCCAGCAGCCAGAGGGGGACAACAGGGGGCTGCACCTTC
CDR3: CASSQRGTTGGCTF

size: few
D: NA
J: TRBJ2-5
V: TRBV20-1
DNA: TGCAGTGCTGGAGACTACCAGGGTGGAAGTATAGAGACCCAGTACTTC
CDR3: CSAGDYQGGSIETQYF

size: NA
D: NA
J: TRBJ1-5
V: TRBV7-8
DNA: TGTACCAGCAGCACGGACAGCTCCAATCAGCCCCAGCATTTT
CDR3: CTSSTDSSNQPQHF

size: NA
D: TRBD2
J: TRBJ2-1
V: TRBV4-3
DNA: TGCGCCAGCAGCACGGGACTAGCGGACTACAATGAGCAGTTCTTC
CDR3: CASSTGLADYNEQFF

size: NA
D: NA
J: TRBJ2-7
V: TRBV29-1
DNA: TGCAGCGCTTCAGATTCGGCCGCCTACGAGCAGTACTTC
CDR3: CSASDSAAYEQYF

size: NA
D: NA
J: TRBJ2-5
V: TRBV5-4
DNA: TGTGCCAGCAGCCATGGACTACCGAAAGAGACCCAGTACTTC
CDR3: CASSHGLPKETQYF